The present entry profiles one T cell receptor (beta chain) with its context. Study processing details: Quantification of nucleated cells was approximated via reference gene primer amplification. Assay: immunoSEQ multiplex PCR; the TCRdb copy retains only in-frame clones and omits some. V, J and clone size reflect that table, while D and trimming were determined from the DNA. The table lists under 200,000 clones, 84% of them singletons. The data were obtained in a study of blood T cell repertoires in COVID-19. Study background: The United States, Italy and Spain provided the acute and convalescent COVID-19 samples. PBMCs, B-cell-depleted T cells, or T cells provided the cDNA or gDNA that made up the material.

Trimming cost V 5 bases and J 1 base; bases outside gene matches: 23. Germline V lookup: CDR1 MNHEY, CDR2 SMNVEV (reference sequence). This CDR3 has 21 amino acids. Sequences were obtained from peripheral blood. The chain couples TRBV27 to TRBJ2-5; 9 bases map to TRBD2. This receptor was taken from a man between 18 and 35 years old with active or convalescent COVID-19. CDR3 region: CASSPSSLAGSPLGVQETQYF. CDR3 sequence (DNA): TGTGCCAGCAGTCCGTCTTCTCTAGCGGGATCCCCACTAGGGGTCCAAGAGACCCAGTACTTC.